Detailed here is one T cell receptor (beta chain). Its antigen is not known. V was cut by 5 bases and J by 10 bases, with 21 bases left in between. The CDR3 is made up of 15 amino acids. Germline loops: CDR1 SGHTA, CDR2 FQGNSA. The data were taken from a study of T cell responses to AZD1222 COVID-19 vaccine. Study-wide results and caveats: Only six or seven AZD1222 recipients tested seropositive at baseline. Donors in the cohort were predominantly white British and more often female, and clonal diversity was possibly underestimated. Receipt of two AZD1222 doses was followed by a rise in Spike-specific TCR breadth and depth. Of spike-specific TCRs, nearly half reportedly target regions left unmutated in variants.

Profiling relied on immunoSEQ multiplex PCR, and the TCRdb table lists in-frame clones only, not all of them. The table lists some 150,000 clones, approximately 90% of them singletons. This specimen was peripheral blood, taken 28 days after the second dose of the MenACWY control vaccine. The chain uses TRBV7-2 and TRBJ2-1; D tentatively fits TRBD1 or TRBD2 (5 bases each). The sequence was obtained from an adult who received the MenACWY meningococcal vaccine as a control. The CDR3 sequence is CASSPAGLRQGEQFF. For the CDR3, the DNA is TGTGCCAGCAGCCCCGCCGGACTGCGCCAGGGAGAGCAGTTCTTC.